The 21 T cell receptor beta chains given below trace back to one sample, sequenced in a study of T cell responses to AZD1222 COVID-19 vaccine. TCRdb's copy holds only in-frame clones and misses some; the assay was immunoSEQ multiplex PCR. The sample holds over 150,000 clones; around 94% are singletons and the top ten take roughly 1.7%. The sample consisted of peripheral blood, taken 28 days after the second AZD1222 dose. These TCRs come from an adult who received the AZD1222 COVID-19 vaccine.

The chain uses TRBV15 and TRBJ1-2, with D perhaps TRBD1 (6 bases). Per germline, CDR1 LNHNV and CDR2 YYDKDF (reference sequence). The CDR3 sequence is 13 residues long. V shed 5 bases and J shed 8 bases, with 15 bases lying between them. The CDR3 spells CATSARGALGYTF. The CDR3 nucleotides read TGTGCCACCAGCGCGCGGGGGGCGCTGGGCTACACCTTC.

The rearrangement joins TRBV6-5 to TRBJ1-3, with a tentative D call TRBD1 (5 bases). The CDR3 runs to 13 residues. Germline assignment: CDR1 MNHEY and CDR2 SVGAGI. V was shortened by 4 bases and J by 3 bases, with 7 bases between the two germline ends. The CDR3 nucleotides are TGTGCCAGCAGTTCAAGGGGTGGAAACACCATATATTTT. Residues: CASSSRGGNTIYF.

V gene TRBV21-1 combines with J gene TRBJ2-1. TRBV21-1 constitutes a pseudogene. This CDR3 region has 11 residues. The CDR3 sequence is CASTMSYEQFF. Written as DNA, the CDR3 is TGTGCCAGCACCATGTCCTATGAGCAGTTCTTC.

The V gene is TRBV5-5, the J gene TRBJ2-7; D not resolved. Germline lookup yields CDR1 SGHKS and CDR2 YYEKEE (reference sequence). Trimming took 0 bases from V and 0 from J, leaving 10 bases between them. This CDR3 contains 15 residues. DNA of the CDR3: TGTGCCAGCAGCTTGGCCGGGCTGAGCTCCTACGAGCAGTACTTC. Translation: CASSLAGLSSYEQYF.

The J gene is TRBJ2-7, the V gene TRBV28; D uncertain. Trimming removed 6 bases from V and 0 bases from J, with 12 bases in between. The CDR3 consists of 14 residues. Germline V lookup: CDR1 MDHEN, CDR2 SYDVKM. CDR3 DNA sequence: TGTGCCAGCAGCCCTGGTTGGAGCTCCTACGAGCAGTACTTC. Translated, it gives CASSPGWSSYEQYF.

The rearrangement links TRBV28 to TRBJ1-2; 7 bases are shared with TRBD1. Germline V gives CDR1 MDHEN, CDR2 SYDVKM. V lost 6 bases and J lost 0; bases outside the gene matches: 7. The CDR3 extends over 15 amino acids. This CDR3 reads CASRRQGGTNYGYTF. The CDR3 nucleotides are TGTGCCAGCAGGCGGCAGGGGGGAACTAACTATGGCTACACCTTC.

This clone occurred once. This sequence joins TRBV7-8 and TRBJ1-2; maybe TRBD1 (5 bases). V was pared by 6 bases and J by 0 bases, with 11 bases between. Germline V lookup: CDR1 SGHVS, CDR2 FQNEAQ. The length of the CDR3 is 14 residues. The CDR3 here is CASRQTASNYGYTF. CDR3 nucleotides: TGTGCCAGCAGACAGACAGCCTCTAACTATGGCTACACCTTC.

The chain combines TRBV9 with TRBJ1-3, with D perhaps TRBD1 (5 bases). Germline-derived CDR1 and CDR2 are SGDLS and YYNGEE. The CDR3 sequence is 19 residues long. With 0 bases removed from V and 7 bases from J, the gap between germline ends came to 26 bases. CDR3 bases: TGTGCCAGCAGCGTAGTCCCGCCGACCGGGACCCTCGAGACGAACACCATATATTTT. Translating gives CASSVVPPTGTLETNTIYF.

J is TRBJ1-5 and V is TRBV28; maybe TRBD1 (5 bases). The germline V gene encodes CDR1 MDHEN and CDR2 SYDVKM. This CDR3 has 15 residues. V lost 4 bases to trimming and J lost 3 bases, with 13 bases between them. CDR3 region: CASSSLGGPNQPQHF. The CDR3 coding sequence is TGTGCCAGCAGTTCCCTGGGGGGACCCAATCAGCCCCAGCATTTT. The full variable domain, rest sourced from reference TRBV28 and TRBJ1-5, is DVKVTQSSRYLVKRTGEKVFLECVQDMDHENMFWYRQDPGLGLRLIYFSYDVKMKEKGDIPEGYSVSREKKERFSLILESASTNQTSMYLCASSSLGGPNQPQHFGDGTRLSIL.

This chain joins TRBV7-9 and TRBJ2-3; TRBD2 aligns across 12 bases. Unmatched junction bases numbered 12, after V lost 2 bases and J lost 6 bases. The germline V gene has CDR1 SEHNR and CDR2 FQNEAQ (reference sequence). The CDR3 has 18 residues. In DNA form, the CDR3 reads TGTGCCAGCAGCTTACGCCCAGGACTAGCGGGGACGGTGGATACGCAGTATTTT. Protein product: CASSLRPGLAGTVDTQYF.

This chain uses TRBV6-5 with TRBJ2-7; the match to TRBD2 covers 10 bases. The length of the CDR3 is 14 residues. Unmatched junction bases numbered 5, after V lost 5 bases and J lost 4 bases. Germline V gene data show CDR1 as MNHEY and CDR2 as SVGAGI. CDR3 bases: TGTGCCAGCAGTCCTAGCGGGAGAAGGTACGAGCAGTACTTC. Protein: CASSPSGRRYEQYF.

The V and J genes are TRBV3-1 (or the pseudogene TRBV3-2) and TRBJ2-1; D gene ambiguous. CDR1 LGHDT and CDR2 YNNKEL come from the germline V gene (reference sequence). This CDR3 is 14 amino acids long. Trimming removed 3 bases at V and 9 bases at J, with 15 bases between. The DNA for the CDR3 is TGTGCCAGCAGCCAGACCCAATCCAGCGCTGAGCAGTTCTTC. This sequence encodes CASSQTQSSAEQFF.

This chain connects TRBV9 to TRBJ1-1; maybe TRBD1 (6 bases). V gave up 0 bases and J gave up 8 bases, with 17 bases separating them. Per germline, CDR1 SGDLS and CDR2 YYNGEE. The CDR3 covers 15 residues. CDR3 nucleotide sequence: TGTGCCAGCAGCGTAGGGGCCGTGTCGCAGGGGGAAGCTTTCTTT. This sequence encodes CASSVGAVSQGEAFF. The full variable domain, in which reference TRBV9 and TRBJ1-1 provide the parts outside the CDR3, is DSGVTQTPKHLITATGQRVTLRCSPRSGDLSVYWYQQSLDQGLQFLIQYYNGEERAKGNILERFSAQQFPDLHSELNLSSLELGDSALYFCASSVGAVSQGEAFFGQGTRLTVV.

This chain links TRBV3-1 (or the pseudogene TRBV3-2) with TRBJ1-2; possibly TRBD1 for D (5 bases). Germline V lookup: CDR1 LGHDT, CDR2 YNNKEL (reference sequence). V was pared by 1 base and J by 0 bases, with 12 bases between. The CDR3 is 16 residues long. The CDR3 region is CASSQAGTRANYGYTF. In DNA form, the CDR3 reads TGTGCCAGCAGCCAAGCCGGGACCCGGGCTAACTATGGCTACACCTTC.

This clone was seen a single time. CDR3 in amino acids: CASSLLQGSYEQYF. The CDR3 nucleotides read TGTGCCAGCAGTCTCTTACAGGGTTCCTACGAGCAGTACTTC. The chain couples TRBV28 to TRBJ2-7; a weak D match, TRBD1 (6 bases). Per the germline V gene, CDR1 is MDHEN and CDR2 is SYDVKM. The CDR3 runs to 14 residues. V dropped 5 bases and J dropped 1 base, with 12 bases sitting between them.

The chain combines TRBV25-1 with TRBJ2-2; D is ambiguous. V lost 6 bases and J 1 base, leaving 9 bases between the germline ends. In germline, CDR1 is MGHDK, CDR2 SYGVNS. The length of the CDR3 is 14 residues. The CDR3 loop reads CASSTQLNTGELFF. The CDR3 DNA sequence: TGTGCCAGCAGCACGCAGCTGAACACCGGGGAGCTGTTTTTT.

The chain is built from TRBV11-1 and TRBJ2-5; 12 bases map to TRBD2. Germline CDR1 and CDR2: SGHAT and FQDESV (reference sequence). The CDR3 consists of 16 residues. The V gene end was trimmed by 5 bases and the J gene end by 5 bases; junction bases not matched to a gene: 9. In DNA, the CDR3 is TGTGCCAGCAGCCCGTGGACTAGCGGGGAGGGGGAGACCCAGTACTTC. This codes for CASSPWTSGEGETQYF.

The V and J genes are TRBV11-2 and TRBJ2-5; D remains unclear. Germline CDR1 SGHAT, CDR2 FQNNGV. The CDR3 has 11 amino acids. V lost 3 bases to trimming and J lost 5 bases, with 4 bases between them. The CDR3 sequence is CASSFSETQYF. CDR3 nucleotide sequence: TGTGCCAGCAGCTTCTCTGAGACCCAGTACTTC.

The J gene is TRBJ1-5, the V gene TRBV30, with D unresolved. Germline V lookup: CDR1 GTSNPN, CDR2 SVGIG (reference sequence). The CDR3 is 13 amino acids. With 0 bases removed from V and 5 bases from J, the gap between germline ends came to 8 bases. For the CDR3, the DNA is TGTGCCTGGAGTGTCACCAGATATCAGCCCCAGCATTTT. It specifies CAWSVTRYQPQHF.

As to this clone: This same CDR3 is encoded by further DNA sequences in the sample. This rearrangement joins TRBV5-1 to TRBJ1-1; 9 bases fit TRBD1. The CDR3 has 14 amino acids. V trimming: 4 bases; J trimming: 5 bases; junction bases outside the gene matches: 6. From germline, CDR1 is SGHRS and CDR2 YFSETQ. The CDR3 coding sequence is TGCGCCAGCAGCCCCGGACAGGGGAGAACTGAAGCTTTCTTT. Translating it yields CASSPGQGRTEAFF.

The rearrangement joins TRBV19 to TRBJ2-5; possible D gene TRBD1, 5 bases. V lost 2 bases to trimming and J lost 2 bases, with 6 bases between them. This CDR3 spans 13 amino acids. The germline V gene has CDR1 LNHDA and CDR2 SQIVND (reference sequence). The CDR3 DNA reads TGTGCCAGTAGTATAAGACAGCAAGAGACCCAGTACTTC. Translating gives CASSIRQQETQYF. Using reference TRBV19 and TRBJ2-5 for the parts outside the CDR3, the full variable domain is DGGITQSPKYLFRKEGQNVTLSCEQNLNHDAMYWYRQDPGQGLRLIYYSQIVNDFQKGDIAEGYSVSREKKESFPLTVTSAQKNPTAFYLCASSIRQQETQYFGPGTRLLVL.